This T cell receptor beta chain emerged from a study of blood T cells in healthy people across ages. Points from the study as a whole: Strong correlation linked observed beta diversity and percent naive T cells. Aged donors had fewer naive CD4+ cells and lower diversity than long-lived donors.

The CDR3 spans 17 residues. The V gene end was trimmed by 0 bases and the J gene end by 5 bases; junction bases not matched to a gene: 14. Germline V gene lookup returns CDR1 SQVTM and CDR2 ANQGSEA. With regard to this clonotype: Its matching antigen is unknown.

Then a second PCR, running roughly 6 to 11 cycles, was carried out with a sample-barcoded 5' primer and a J-beta primer mix. Each cDNA molecule was tagged by a template-switch adaptor that had 12 random nucleotides. The study obtained at least 2.5 million CDR3-containing paired-end reads from every sample. TCRdb re-derived calls from the 5' RACE reads in MiXCR, one entry per CDR3 protein. The sample lists hundreds of thousands of distinct CDR3 sequences, 55% to 75% seen once, with approximately 20% in the top ten. The sequence was obtained from a man in his thirties or forties in good health. The chain couples TRBV29-1 to TRBJ2-3; 7 bases align to TRBD2. Material: blood. The CDR3 nucleotides read TGCAGCGTTGAAGATTTACGTAAGCGGGGCGCAGAAGATACGCAGTATTTT. The encoded protein is CSVEDLRKRGAEDTQYF.